These 16 T cell receptor beta chains share one sample of origin, sequenced in a study of cytomegalovirus exposure and HLA in healthy donors. Vbeta (60) and Jbeta (13) primers were used in the PCR. Sequenced by immunoSEQ multiplex PCR; TCRdb stores in-frame clones only, minus some. In the table there are about 150,000 clones, approximately 9% of which are singletons. Material for sequencing was PBMCs. The receptors come from a male donor in good health and CMV-seronegative.

The sample holds a few counts of this clone. This chain links TRBV7-9 with TRBJ2-1; D may be TRBD2 (6 bases). This CDR3 contains 15 residues. Germline CDR1 SEHNR, CDR2 FQNEAQ (reference sequence). V shed 0 bases and J shed 6 bases, with 12 bases lying between them. CDR3 in amino acids: CASSLALGGINEQFF. CDR3 coding DNA: TGTGCCAGCAGCTTAGCGCTGGGGGGTATCAATGAGCAGTTCTTC.

CDR3 sequence (DNA): TGTGCCAGCAGTTACTCGAGGAAAGGGGCCTATGGCTACACCTTC. Protein: CASSYSRKGAYGYTF. This chain connects TRBV6-5 to TRBJ1-2, with a weak D call TRBD1 (5 bases). Trimming stripped 0 bases from V and 4 bases from J, with 12 bases between. Germline V gene data show CDR1 as MNHEY and CDR2 as SVGAGI. The CDR3 runs 15 residues.

J is TRBJ2-7 and V is TRBV15; the match to TRBD1 covers 8 bases. Germline V gene lookup returns CDR1 LNHNV and CDR2 YYDKDF (reference sequence). V shed 3 bases, J shed 5 bases, and the junction held 12 bases outside the gene matches. The CDR3 is 16 residues long. The CDR3 sequence: CATSSPIQGQVDEQYF. The CDR3 bases are TGTGCCACCAGCAGCCCAATCCAGGGACAGGTTGACGAGCAGTACTTC.

The chain recombines TRBV5-1 with TRBJ1-3; 9 bases match TRBD1. V lost 1 base to trimming and J lost 4 bases; unmatched junction nucleotides: 6. The V gene's germline CDR1 is SGHRS and CDR2 YFSETQ. This CDR3 contains 16 residues. The CDR3 here is CASSLSTGTGGNTIYF. In nucleotides, the CDR3 is TGCGCCAGCAGCTTGTCAACCGGGACAGGGGGAAACACCATATATTTT.

This clone was observed a handful of times. The chain carries TRBV28 and TRBJ2-5; a possible D gene is TRBD2 (6 bases). The germline V and J ends were trimmed by 2 bases and 2 bases, with 12 bases remaining between them. CDR1 and CDR2 (germline): MDHEN, SYDVKM. This CDR3 region has 15 residues. CDR3 coding DNA: TGTGCCAGCAGTTTAGGGGCTCTAGCGCAAGAGACCCAGTACTTC. This codes for CASSLGALAQETQYF.

V and J are TRBV6-5 and TRBJ1-1; TRBD1 matches 7 bases. With V trimmed by 0 bases and J by 4 bases, 2 bases remained unmatched. The CDR3 is 14 amino acids. The germline CDR1 and CDR2 sequences are MNHEY and SVGAGI. The CDR3 region has the DNA TGTGCCAGCAGTTACTCGGAGGGGGCCACTGAAGCTTTCTTT. Protein sequence: CASSYSEGATEAFF.

V is TRBV5-6 and J is TRBJ2-3; D is uncertain. The CDR3 length is 14 residues. V dropped 0 bases and J dropped 4 bases, with 9 bases sitting between them. Per the germline V gene, CDR1 is SGHDT and CDR2 is YYEEEE. The CDR3 DNA is TGTGCCAGCAGCTTGGGGCCCCTAGCAGATACGCAGTATTTT. This codes for CASSLGPLADTQYF.

The chain is built from TRBV4-3 and TRBJ2-7; D remains unclear. Deletions cut 4 bases from V and 3 bases from J, with 13 bases between. This CDR3 has 14 residues. Germline V gene data show CDR1 as LGHNA and CDR2 as YSLEER. The CDR3 sequence: CASSRDLAGYEQYF. The CDR3 region has the DNA TGCGCCAGCAGCCGAGATCTTGCCGGCTACGAGCAGTACTTC.

The genes are TRBV28 and TRBJ2-1; D might be TRBD1 (5 bases). Trimming removed 3 bases from V and 5 bases from J, with 14 bases in between. The CDR3 is 15 residues long. Per the germline V gene, CDR1 is MDHEN and CDR2 is SYDVKM. CDR3 sequence: CASSFRAGLHNEQFF. The CDR3 coding sequence is TGTGCCAGCAGTTTCAGGGCAGGGCTACACAATGAGCAGTTCTTC.

V is TRBV6-1 and J is TRBJ1-6; no definite D call. V gave up 4 bases and J gave up 3 bases, with 10 bases separating them. The CDR3 is 15 amino acids. Germline V gene sequence: CDR1 MNHNS, CDR2 SASEGT. The CDR3 is CASSATLLYNSPLHF. The CDR3 nucleotides read TGTGCCAGCAGTGCCACACTACTCTATAATTCACCCCTCCACTTT.

The genes are TRBV4-3 and TRBJ2-7, with D possibly matching TRBD1 (5 bases). Germline CDR1 is LGHNA and CDR2 is YSLEER. Trimming shortened V by 0 bases and J by 2 bases, and 17 bases separated the two germline ends. The CDR3 consists of 17 residues. CDR3 bases: TGCGCCAGCAGCCAAGATTTTACCGGACACGAAGCCTACGAGCAGTACTTC. Protein product: CASSQDFTGHEAYEQYF.

This clone was counted only a few times. The chain carries TRBV28 and TRBJ1-1; tentatively, D is TRBD1 (6 bases). The germline V and J ends were trimmed by 4 bases and 1 base, with 10 bases remaining between them. CDR3 size: 14 residues. Germline CDR1 reads MDHEN; CDR2 reads SYDVKM. In DNA, the CDR3 is TGTGCCAGCAGTTGGGACACCCCGAACACTGAAGCTTTCTTT. It specifies CASSWDTPNTEAFF.

This clone was recorded a few times. The V gene is TRBV10-2, the J gene TRBJ2-3; 9 bases are shared with TRBD2. With 4 bases clipped from V and 2 bases from J, the junction kept 4 bases outside the gene matches. Germline V CDR1 and CDR2: WSHSY, SAAADI. There are 15 residues in the CDR3. The CDR3 spells CASSVLAGITDTQYF. DNA for the CDR3: TGCGCCAGCAGTGTACTAGCGGGTATCACAGATACGCAGTATTTT.

This clone was observed a few times. V gene TRBV2 combines with J gene TRBJ2-5; D is uncertain. The DNA end lines up better with TRBJ2-7; the J call may be wrong. CDR1 and CDR2 (germline): SNHLY, FYNNEI. The CDR3 loop spans 10 amino acids. CDR3 bases: TGTGCCACCCAACCCTACGAGCAGTACTTC. Its translation: CATQPYEQYF.

J is TRBJ1-1 and V is TRBV6-1; D not certain. The CDR3 is 13 amino acids. The ends were cut back, 7 bases at V and 1 base at J, with 10 bases in the middle. The germline V gene has CDR1 MNHNS and CDR2 SASEGT. The CDR3 nucleotides are TGTGCCAGCATAGCCCAACGGAACACTGAAGCTTTCTTT. Amino acids: CASIAQRNTEAFF.

This chain uses TRBV11-1 with TRBJ1-1, with 9 bases identical to TRBD1. Losses at the gene ends were 3 bases for V and 3 bases for J; bases not matched to a gene: 2. There are 14 residues in the CDR3. Germline assignment: CDR1 SGHAT and CDR2 FQDESV (reference sequence). The CDR3 spells CASSFTGGDTEAFF. CDR3 DNA: TGTGCCAGCAGCTTCACAGGGGGCGACACTGAAGCTTTCTTT.